These T cell receptor beta chains were read from a single sample in a study of T cell responses to AZD1222 COVID-19 vaccine. Profiling relied on immunoSEQ multiplex PCR, and the TCRdb table lists in-frame clones only, not all of them. Here the sample spans about 52,000 clones, roughly 87% being singletons. This sample comprised peripheral blood, obtained 28 days after the second AZD1222 dose. The receptors come from an adult who received the AZD1222 COVID-19 vaccine. CDR3s leave out the opening cysteine and the closing phenylalanine or tryptophan.

TRBJ2-5 TRBV4-1 ASSRAQRETQY
TRBJ2-3 TRBV6-4 ASSVQGKKTDTQY
TRBJ1-2 TRBV18 ASSPSGTAKRYGYT
TRBJ1-6 TRBV27 ASSFDGIGSYNSPLH
TRBJ2-7 TRBV23-1 ASSQLTPLNSYEQY
TRBJ2-2 TRBV14 ASSRKLGTGELF
TRBJ1-3 TRBV4-1 ASSQGAGRNTIY
TRBJ1-2 TRBV7-2 ASSLGGSYGYT
TRBJ1-1 TRBV11-1 ASSVKMNTEAF
TRBJ2-3 TRBV27 ASSLQWPKDTQY
TRBJ2-3 TRBV28 ASSSRTGVEDTQY
TRBJ2-7 TRBV10-3 AIMSSASYEQY
TRBJ2-1 TRBV19 ASSTLFDNEQF
TRBJ2-3 TRBV7-7 ASSPSGADTQY
TRBJ2-2 TRBV15 ATSRDMTGELF
TRBJ2-1 TRBV19 ASSIRQGPGYNEQF
TRBJ2-4 TRBV11-2 ASSSGGGRDIQY
TRBJ1-1 TRBV2 ASSGSVINTEAF
TRBJ1-1 TRBV2 ASSNRGRNTEAF
TRBJ2-5 TRBV5-1 ASIEGVGGPRETQY
TRBJ1-4 TRBV5-1 ASSVGLGVGEKLF
TRBJ1-2 TRBV28 ASSLRGRGYT
TRBJ1-3 TRBV30 AWHQDRAGNTIY
TRBJ2-7 TRBV14 ASSQERGGRAPYEQY
TRBJ1-2 TRBV6-1 ASSEAMGGLYGYT
TRBJ2-2 TRBV15 ATSRDAGFSTGELF
TRBJ2-3 TRBV2 ASSVGQGAGDTQY
TRBJ1-2 TRBV30 ACQTGLRGYT